This TCR beta chain was captured by sequencing in a study of blood T cell repertoires in COVID-19. TCRdb keeps only in-frame clones here, not all; method: immunoSEQ multiplex PCR. The sample lists about 330,000 clones, about 90% seen once, with 0.9% to 1.2% in the top ten. The CDR3 covers 18 residues. V shed 2 bases and J shed 0 bases, with 19 bases lying between them. Germline CDR1 and CDR2: MNHNS and SASEGT. Participants came from fewer than 25 US areas, aged roughly 18 to 90 years. The TCR originated in a woman in her 30s who had recovered from COVID-19. Sequencing input: PBMCs or T cells enriched from blood (not recorded which). The gene calls are TRBV6-1 and TRBJ1-2; possible D gene TRBD1, 5 bases. Here the CDR3 reads CASSENPGGGYSNYGYTF. The CDR3 coding sequence is TGTGCCAGCAGTGAAAACCCCGGGGGAGGCTACTCTAACTATGGCTACACCTTC.